The present TCR beta chain was sequenced within a study of CD8 T cells in ankylosing spondylitis. This CDR3 region has 14 residues. V lost 7 bases and J 3 bases, leaving 13 bases between the germline ends. Researchers built TCR beta libraries using quantitative 5'-RACE with molecular barcodes. TCRdb passed the 5' RACE reads through MiXCR, listing each CDR3 protein once. The sample lists approximately 350,000 distinct CDR3 sequences, about 15% occurring once. This clonotype was recorded only once. The target antigen is unknown. Overall study results and limits: Within matched ankylosing spondylitis synovial fluid, disease-linked clones were reportedly significantly enriched. Clones linked to disease, bearing a CD8+ phenotype, were relatively rare in peripheral blood. Certain motif variants had earlier appeared in reactive arthritis synovial fluid and blood.

This clonotype was obtained from a male donor with ankylosing spondylitis or in good health (not recorded which). Material: blood, either unsorted or a sorted T cell fraction (not recorded which). The gene calls are TRBV12-3 or TRBV12-4 and TRBJ2-1; D is perhaps TRBD2 (5 bases). CDR3 nucleotides: TGTGCCAGCAATCGGGGTCAGGTCTACAATGAGCAGTTCTTC. Protein sequence: CASNRGQVYNEQFF.